This TCR beta chain was sequenced for a study of regulatory T cells in long-lasting Graves disease. General study points: Whereas about 870 public clonotypes were shared by new patients, persistent patients shared more, at about 2,500.

To note about this clonotype: What it binds is unknown.

Documented time point: persistent/refractory GD, antithyroid drugs over 5 years with positive TRAb. The TCR library was made from RNA that had been extracted from PBMCs in TRIzol. Combining iRepertoire HTBI primers with Arm-PCR of CDR3 regions, the authors built TCR beta libraries. TCRdb re-derived calls from the multiplex PCR reads in MiXCR, one entry per CDR3 protein. The sample consists of 500,000 to 800,000 distinct CDR3 sequences, 25% to 35% of them appearing once. The CDR3 spans 15 residues. The germline V and J ends were trimmed by 5 bases and 2 bases, with 16 bases remaining between them. CDR1 is MNHEY and CDR2 is SVGEGT in the germline V gene.

The V gene is TRBV6-2 or TRBV6-3, the J gene TRBJ2-7, with D possibly called TRBD1 or TRBD2 (5 bases each). This material consisted of peripheral blood mononuclear cells (PBMCs), taken when the disease was refractory, from a patient treated with antithyroid drugs. The sequence derives from a female donor with Graves disease. The CDR3 nucleotides read TGTGCCAGCAGTGAAGGTTCCGGGACCCCCTACGAGCAGTACTTC. It specifies CASSEGSGTPYEQYF.